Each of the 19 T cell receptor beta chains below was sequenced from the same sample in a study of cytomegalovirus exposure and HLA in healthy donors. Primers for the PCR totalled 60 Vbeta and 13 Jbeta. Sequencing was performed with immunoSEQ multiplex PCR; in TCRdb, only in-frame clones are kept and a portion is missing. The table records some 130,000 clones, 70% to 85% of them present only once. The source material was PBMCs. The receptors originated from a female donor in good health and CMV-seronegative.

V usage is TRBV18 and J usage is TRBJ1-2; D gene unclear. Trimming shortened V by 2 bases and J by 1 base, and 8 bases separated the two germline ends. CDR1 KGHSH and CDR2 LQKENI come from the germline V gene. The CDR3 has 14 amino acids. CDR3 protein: CASSPSSGNYGYTF. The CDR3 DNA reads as TGTGCCAGCTCACCAAGTTCCGGTAACTATGGCTACACCTTC.

The CDR3 nucleotides are TGCGCCAGCAGCATAACGACAGGCTACGAGCAGTACTTC. It codes for CASSITTGYEQYF. V gene TRBV5-1 combines with J gene TRBJ2-7, with D possibly being TRBD1 (6 bases). The CDR3 covers 13 residues. The germline gives CDR1 SGHRS, CDR2 YFSETQ. Between the trimmed V and J ends, which lost 4 bases and 3 bases, there was a span of 11 bases.

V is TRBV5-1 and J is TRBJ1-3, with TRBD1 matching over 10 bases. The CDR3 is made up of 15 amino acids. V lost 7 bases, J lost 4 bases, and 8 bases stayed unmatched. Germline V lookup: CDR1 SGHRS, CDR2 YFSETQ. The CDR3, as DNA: TGCGCCAGCGAACCGGGACAGGGGTCCGGAAACACCATATATTTT. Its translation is CASEPGQGSGNTIYF.

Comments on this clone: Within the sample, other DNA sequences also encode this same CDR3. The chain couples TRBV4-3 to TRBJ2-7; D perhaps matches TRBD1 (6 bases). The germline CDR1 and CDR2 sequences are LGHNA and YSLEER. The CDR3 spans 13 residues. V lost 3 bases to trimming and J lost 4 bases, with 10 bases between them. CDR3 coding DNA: TGCGCCAGCAGCCAGGGTACAGGGTACGAGCAGTACTTC. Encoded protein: CASSQGTGYEQYF.

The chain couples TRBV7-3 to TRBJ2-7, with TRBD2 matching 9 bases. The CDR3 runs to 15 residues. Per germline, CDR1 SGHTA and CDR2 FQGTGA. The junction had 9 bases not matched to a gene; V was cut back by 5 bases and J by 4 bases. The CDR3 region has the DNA TGTGCCAGCAGCCCCCAGGCGGGAGGGCTATACGAGCAGTACTTC. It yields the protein CASSPQAGGLYEQYF.

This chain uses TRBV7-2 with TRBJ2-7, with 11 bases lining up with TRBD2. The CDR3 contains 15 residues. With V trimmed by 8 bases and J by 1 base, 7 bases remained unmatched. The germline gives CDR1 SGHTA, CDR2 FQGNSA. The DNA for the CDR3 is TGTGCCAGCTGCCAAACTAGCGGGAGATCCTACGAGCAGTACTTC. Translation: CASCQTSGRSYEQYF.

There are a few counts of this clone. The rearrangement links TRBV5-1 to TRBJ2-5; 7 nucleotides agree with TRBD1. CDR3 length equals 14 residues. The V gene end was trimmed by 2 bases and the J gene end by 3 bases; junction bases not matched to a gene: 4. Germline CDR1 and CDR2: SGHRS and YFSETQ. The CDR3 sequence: CASSLGQAKETQYF. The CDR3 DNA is TGCGCCAGCAGCTTAGGACAGGCTAAAGAGACCCAGTACTTC.

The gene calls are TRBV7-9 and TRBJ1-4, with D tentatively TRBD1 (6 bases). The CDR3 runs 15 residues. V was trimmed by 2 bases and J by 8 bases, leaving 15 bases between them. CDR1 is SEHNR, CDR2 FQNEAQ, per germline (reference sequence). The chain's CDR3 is CASSLTGGLGEKLFF. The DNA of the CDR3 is TGTGCCAGCAGCTTAACCGGGGGGCTGGGGGAAAAACTGTTTTTT.

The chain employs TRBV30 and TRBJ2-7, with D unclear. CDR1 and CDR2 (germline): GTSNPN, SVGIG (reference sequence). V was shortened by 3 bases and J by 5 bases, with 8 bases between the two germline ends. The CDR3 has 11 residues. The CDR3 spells CAWRYTDEQYF. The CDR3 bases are TGTGCCTGGAGATATACGGACGAGCAGTACTTC.

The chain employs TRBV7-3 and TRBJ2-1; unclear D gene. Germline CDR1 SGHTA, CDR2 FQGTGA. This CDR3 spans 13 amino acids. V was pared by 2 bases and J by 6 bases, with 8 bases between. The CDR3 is CASSLGHSNEQFF. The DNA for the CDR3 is TGTGCCAGCAGCTTAGGTCACAGCAATGAGCAGTTCTTC.

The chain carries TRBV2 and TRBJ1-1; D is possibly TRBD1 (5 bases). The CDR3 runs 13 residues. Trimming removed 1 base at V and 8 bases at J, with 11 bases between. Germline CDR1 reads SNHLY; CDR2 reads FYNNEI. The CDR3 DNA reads TGTGCCAGCAGTGAAGAACGGGCAGGGGAAGCTTTCTTT. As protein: CASSEERAGEAFF.

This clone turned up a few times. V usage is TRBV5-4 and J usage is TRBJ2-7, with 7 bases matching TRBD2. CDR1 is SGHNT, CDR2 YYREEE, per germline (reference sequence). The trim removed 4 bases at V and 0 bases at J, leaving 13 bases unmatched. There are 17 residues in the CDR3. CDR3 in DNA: TGTGCCAGCAGCAAAGCCACCAGCGGGGCAAGCTCCTACGAGCAGTACTTC. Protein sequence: CASSKATSGASSYEQYF.

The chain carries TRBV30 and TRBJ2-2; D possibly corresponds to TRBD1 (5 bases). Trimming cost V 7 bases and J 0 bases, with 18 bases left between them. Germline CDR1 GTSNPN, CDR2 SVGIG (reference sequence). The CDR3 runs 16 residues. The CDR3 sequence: CAYSRALSSNTGELFF. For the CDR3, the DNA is TGTGCCTATAGCAGGGCGCTATCGTCGAACACCGGGGAGCTGTTTTTT.

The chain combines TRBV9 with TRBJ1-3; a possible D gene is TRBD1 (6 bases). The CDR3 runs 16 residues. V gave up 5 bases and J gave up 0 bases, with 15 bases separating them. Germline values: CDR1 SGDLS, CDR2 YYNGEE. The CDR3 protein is CASSGGGGRSGNTIYF. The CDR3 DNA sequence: TGTGCCAGCAGTGGAGGGGGGGGACGCTCTGGAAACACCATATATTTT.

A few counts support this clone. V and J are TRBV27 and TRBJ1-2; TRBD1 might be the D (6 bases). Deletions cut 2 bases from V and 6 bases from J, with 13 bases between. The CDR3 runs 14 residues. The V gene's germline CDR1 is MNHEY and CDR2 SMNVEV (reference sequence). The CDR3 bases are TGTGCCAGCAGTTTAATTCCAGGGGACAATGGCTACACCTTC. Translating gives CASSLIPGDNGYTF.

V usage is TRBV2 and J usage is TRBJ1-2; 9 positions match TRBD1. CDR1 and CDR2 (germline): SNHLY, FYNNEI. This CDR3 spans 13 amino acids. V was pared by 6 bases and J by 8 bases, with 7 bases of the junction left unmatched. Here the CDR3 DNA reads TGTGCCAGCAGGGAACAGGGGGCGGGAGGCTACACCTTC. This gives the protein CASREQGAGGYTF.

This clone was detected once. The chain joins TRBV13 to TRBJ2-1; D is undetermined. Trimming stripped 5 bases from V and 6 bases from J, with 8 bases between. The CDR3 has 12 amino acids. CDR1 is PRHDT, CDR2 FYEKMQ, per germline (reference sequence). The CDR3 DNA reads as TGTGCCAGCAGCCAAAGCCTCAATGAGCAGTTCTTC. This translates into CASSQSLNEQFF.

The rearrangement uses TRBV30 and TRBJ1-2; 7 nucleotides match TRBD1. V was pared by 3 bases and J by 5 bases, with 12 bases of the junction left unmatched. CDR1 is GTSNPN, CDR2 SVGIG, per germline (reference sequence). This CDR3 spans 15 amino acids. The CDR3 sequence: CAWRIDPGQPYGYTF. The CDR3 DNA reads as TGTGCCTGGAGGATCGATCCGGGACAGCCTTATGGCTACACCTTC.

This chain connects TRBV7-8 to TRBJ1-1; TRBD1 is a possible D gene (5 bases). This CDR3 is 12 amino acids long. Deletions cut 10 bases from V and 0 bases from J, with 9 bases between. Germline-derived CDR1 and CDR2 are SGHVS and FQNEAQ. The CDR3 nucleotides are TGTGCCACGAAACAGGTGAACACTGAAGCTTTCTTT. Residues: CATKQVNTEAFF.